The 3 T cell receptor beta chains below were found in one sample sequenced in a study of cytomegalovirus exposure and HLA in healthy donors. Primers included in the PCR were 60 Vbeta and 13 Jbeta primers. Clones were sequenced by immunoSEQ multiplex PCR, and TCRdb holds only the in-frame ones, with some missing. The repertoire holds about 57,000 clones, with roughly 80% as singletons. The sequencing input was PBMCs. These receptors all stem from a man aged 25-45 years in good health and CMV-seronegative.

The V call is TRBV2, the J call TRBJ2-1; TRBD1 matches at 10 bases. The CDR3 loop spans 16 amino acids. The germline V gene has CDR1 SNHLY and CDR2 FYNNEI. The ends lost 6 bases at V and 3 bases at J; junction bases unmatched: 8. CDR3 sequence (DNA): TGTGCCAGCAGCGACGCGGACAGGGGGTACTACAATGAGCAGTTCTTC. Translated, it gives CASSDADRGYYNEQFF.

V is TRBV2 and J is TRBJ2-5, with D unclear. This CDR3 comprises 16 residues. From germline, CDR1 is SNHLY and CDR2 FYNNEI. Trimming stripped 3 bases from V and 4 bases from J, with 18 bases between. CDR3 sequence: CASSDSLSRPGETQYF. The CDR3 bases are TGTGCCAGCAGTGATAGTCTCTCACGTCCGGGAGAGACCCAGTACTTC.

The rearrangement uses TRBV7-9 and TRBJ1-1, with TRBD1 as a possible D gene (6 bases). Trimming cost V 1 base and J 4 bases, with 22 bases left between them. Germline-derived CDR1 and CDR2 are SEHNR and FQNEAQ (reference sequence). This CDR3 comprises 18 residues. CDR3 DNA sequence: TGTGCCAGCAGCTTAGGAAGGGGGAGGGCCCCCCTGGCCACTGAAGCTTTCTTT. Translated, it gives CASSLGRGRAPLATEAFF.